A selection of T cell receptor beta chains follows, all from one sample in a study of blood T cells in healthy people across ages. TCRdb reprocessed the 5' RACE reads via MiXCR and lists one record per CDR3 protein. Found here are around 710,000 distinct CDR3 sequences, 43% of them singletons; the top ten hold 20% to 25%. Sequenced material: blood. The receptors shown here come from a woman in her fifties or sixties in good health. Both conserved end residues are part of each CDR3. D genes are given only for firm matches. Not every row has a clone size; where given, it reads once, few, many or a size class.

D gene: TRBD2; clone size: .; J gene: TRBJ2-3; V gene: TRBV28; CDR3 DNA: TGTGCCAGCAGTCCTTGGACTAGCGGGAGTTTGGCAGATACGCAGTATTTT; CDR3 protein: CASSPWTSGSLADTQYF
D gene: TRBD1; clone size: few; J gene: TRBJ2-1; V gene: TRBV20-1; CDR3 DNA: TGCAGTGCTAGCAGGGGGCTATCTGACAATGAGCAGTTCTTC; CDR3 protein: CSASRGLSDNEQFF
D gene: .; clone size: many; J gene: TRBJ2-5; V gene: TRBV6-5; CDR3 DNA: TGTGCCAGCAGTTACTCGTCAGTCCAAGAGACCCAGTACTTC; CDR3 protein: CASSYSSVQETQYF
D gene: TRBD1; clone size: .; J gene: TRBJ2-3; V gene: TRBV18; CDR3 DNA: TGTGCCAGCTCACGGCTAGGGGACAGGGAGCGGTATTTT; CDR3 protein: CASSRLGDRERYF
D gene: TRBD1; clone size: .; J gene: TRBJ2-1; V gene: TRBV7-2; CDR3 DNA: TGTGCCAGCAGCCCCCCGACAGGGCGGAATGAGCAGTTCTTC; CDR3 protein: CASSPPTGRNEQFF
D gene: .; clone size: .; J gene: TRBJ2-5; V gene: TRBV29-1; CDR3 DNA: TGCAGCGTTGAGGGTGGAGAGACCCAGTACTTC; CDR3 protein: CSVEGGETQYF
D gene: .; clone size: .; J gene: TRBJ2-5; V gene: TRBV9; CDR3 DNA: TGTGCCAGCAGCGTAGGGAGGGATCAAGAGACCCAGTACTTC; CDR3 protein: CASSVGRDQETQYF
D gene: TRBD1; clone size: few; J gene: TRBJ1-2; V gene: TRBV29-1; CDR3 DNA: TGCAGCGTTGAGGACAGGGGCCACTATGGCTACACCTTC; CDR3 protein: CSVEDRGHYGYTF
D gene: .; clone size: .; J gene: TRBJ1-1; V gene: TRBV14; CDR3 DNA: TGTGCCAGCAGCCAAGATGTGTGGGGCACTGAAGCTTTCTTT; CDR3 protein: CASSQDVWGTEAFF
D gene: TRBD1; clone size: .; J gene: TRBJ2-1; V gene: TRBV28; CDR3 DNA: TGTGCCAGCAGTCCCTACAATTCCGGGACAGGGGTCATCTTCTCGAATGAGCAGTTCTTC; CDR3 protein: CASSPYNSGTGVIFSNEQFF
D gene: TRBD2; clone size: .; J gene: TRBJ2-5; V gene: TRBV7-2; CDR3 DNA: TGTGCCAGCAGCTTAGGAGGGCGGGGGGCTCGGGAGACCCAGTACTTC; CDR3 protein: CASSLGGRGARETQYF
D gene: TRBD1; clone size: once; J gene: TRBJ2-3; V gene: TRBV18; CDR3 DNA: TGTGCCAGCTCACCACCGCCTATGCCAGGGGGCATGGATACGCAGTATTTT; CDR3 protein: CASSPPPMPGGMDTQYF
D gene: .; clone size: .; J gene: TRBJ1-1; V gene: TRBV5-1; CDR3 DNA: TGCGCCAGCAGCTTAAATACAATGAACACTGAAGCTTTCTTT; CDR3 protein: CASSLNTMNTEAFF
D gene: TRBD2; clone size: .; J gene: TRBJ2-3; V gene: TRBV7-2; CDR3 DNA: TGTGCCGCTGCGGGAGGGGGGAGCACAGATACGCAGTATTTT; CDR3 protein: CAAAGGGSTDTQYF
D gene: .; clone size: few; J gene: TRBJ2-4; V gene: TRBV6-5; CDR3 DNA: TGTGCCAGCAGTAACCCAGGGCGACTACCGAACATTCAGTACTTC; CDR3 protein: CASSNPGRLPNIQYF
D gene: .; clone size: .; J gene: TRBJ2-3; V gene: TRBV12-3/TRBV12-4; CDR3 DNA: TGTGCCAGCAGTTCCACGACGGATATGCAGTATTTT; CDR3 protein: CASSSTTDMQYF
D gene: TRBD2; clone size: few; J gene: TRBJ2-1; V gene: TRBV7-3; CDR3 DNA: TGTGCCAGCAGCCCCCATGGGGGGGAGTACAATGAGCAGTTCTTC; CDR3 protein: CASSPHGGEYNEQFF
D gene: TRBD2; clone size: .; J gene: TRBJ2-7; V gene: TRBV7-3; CDR3 DNA: TGTGCCAGCAGCTCCCAAGTAATGAGCGGGAGTACTCGCGAGCAGTACTTC; CDR3 protein: CASSSQVMSGSTREQYF
D gene: TRBD1; clone size: few; J gene: TRBJ2-7; V gene: TRBV9; CDR3 DNA: TGTGCCAGCAGCGTAGACGGACAGGGATACGAGCAGTACTTC; CDR3 protein: CASSVDGQGYEQYF
D gene: TRBD2; clone size: few; J gene: TRBJ2-7; V gene: TRBV28; CDR3 DNA: TGTGCCAGCAGTCTCACTAGCGGGATGGTGTCCTACGAGCAGTACTTC; CDR3 protein: CASSLTSGMVSYEQYF
D gene: TRBD2; clone size: few; J gene: TRBJ2-7; V gene: TRBV12-3/TRBV12-4; CDR3 DNA: TGTGCCACCGGCGGGGGGCCACACGAGCAGTACTTC; CDR3 protein: CATGGGPHEQYF
D gene: .; clone size: .; J gene: TRBJ1-1; V gene: TRBV2; CDR3 DNA: TGTGCCAGCAGTGAACTGTCCAGCACTGAAGCTTTCTTT; CDR3 protein: CASSELSSTEAFF
D gene: .; clone size: .; J gene: TRBJ2-4; V gene: TRBV28; CDR3 DNA: TGTGCCGGCAGTCCCCAGGGTGCCAAAAACATTCAGTACTTC; CDR3 protein: CAGSPQGAKNIQYF
D gene: .; clone size: .; J gene: TRBJ2-1; V gene: TRBV20-1; CDR3 DNA: TGCAGTGCTGAGGACAGAGGCAATGAGCAGTTCTTC; CDR3 protein: CSAEDRGNEQFF
D gene: TRBD2; clone size: many; J gene: TRBJ2-1; V gene: TRBV20-1; CDR3 DNA: TGCAGTGCTAGAGGACTAGCGGACTCCTACAATGAGCAGTTCTTC; CDR3 protein: CSARGLADSYNEQFF
D gene: .; clone size: few; J gene: TRBJ1-2; V gene: TRBV5-6; CDR3 DNA: TGTGCCAGCAGCTTTTCCCCCGGGACAAGAGACTATGGCTACACCTTC; CDR3 protein: CASSFSPGTRDYGYTF
D gene: .; clone size: .; J gene: TRBJ2-3; V gene: TRBV30; CDR3 DNA: TGTGCCTGGAGTCCTCGAGCGGGTCTCAGCACAGATACGCAGTATTTT; CDR3 protein: CAWSPRAGLSTDTQYF
D gene: .; clone size: .; J gene: TRBJ2-7; V gene: TRBV2; CDR3 DNA: TGTGCCAGCACACGGACAGTTTCCTACGAGCAGTACTTC; CDR3 protein: CASTRTVSYEQYF
D gene: .; clone size: .; J gene: TRBJ1-4; V gene: TRBV29-1; CDR3 DNA: TGCAGCGCGAAGGCAGGGCCAACTAATGAAAAACTGTTTTTT; CDR3 protein: CSAKAGPTNEKLFF
D gene: .; clone size: .; J gene: TRBJ2-6; V gene: TRBV13; CDR3 DNA: TGTGCCAGCAGCTTACTAGCCAGTGTCGAGGCCAACGTCCTGACTTTC; CDR3 protein: CASSLLASVEANVLTF
D gene: .; clone size: many; J gene: TRBJ2-7; V gene: TRBV6-2/TRBV6-3; CDR3 DNA: TGTGCCAGTCGGGACTTGGACTACGAGCAGTACTTC; CDR3 protein: CASRDLDYEQYF
D gene: .; clone size: many; J gene: TRBJ2-1; V gene: TRBV29-1; CDR3 DNA: TGCAGCGTTGAGGGTGGCCTAGCGCACATTTACAATGAGCAGTTCTTC; CDR3 protein: CSVEGGLAHIYNEQFF
D gene: .; clone size: few; J gene: TRBJ2-7; V gene: TRBV20-1; CDR3 DNA: TGCAGTACCTCGACGGGGACTTACGAGCAGTACTTC; CDR3 protein: CSTSTGTYEQYF
D gene: .; clone size: few; J gene: TRBJ2-5; V gene: TRBV9; CDR3 DNA: TGTGCCAGCAGCCTTAGGGAGGGGGCTTTGGGAGAGACCCAGTACTTC; CDR3 protein: CASSLREGALGETQYF
D gene: TRBD1; clone size: .; J gene: TRBJ1-2; V gene: TRBV6-2/TRBV6-3; CDR3 DNA: TGTGCCAGCAGACGCCGGGACAGGGACTATGGCTACACCTTC; CDR3 protein: CASRRRDRDYGYTF
D gene: .; clone size: .; J gene: TRBJ2-1; V gene: TRBV14; CDR3 DNA: TGTGCCAGCAGCCAGGACTCCCGGGACTCCCATCGCTCCTACAATGAGCAGTTCTTC; CDR3 protein: CASSQDSRDSHRSYNEQFF
D gene: TRBD1; clone size: .; J gene: TRBJ2-1; V gene: TRBV15; CDR3 DNA: TGTGCCACCAGCAGATCACAAATCGGGACAGGGACATACAATGAGCAGTTCTTC; CDR3 protein: CATSRSQIGTGTYNEQFF
D gene: .; clone size: few; J gene: TRBJ2-2; V gene: TRBV24-1; CDR3 DNA: TGTGCCACCAGTGATGGGGACTTTGGGTTTGGACCCGGGGAGCTGTTTTTT; CDR3 protein: CATSDGDFGFGPGELFF
D gene: .; clone size: few; J gene: TRBJ2-5; V gene: TRBV6-2/TRBV6-3; CDR3 DNA: TGTGCCAGCACCCGGACTTATCAAGAGGGAGAGACCCAGTACTTC; CDR3 protein: CASTRTYQEGETQYF
D gene: TRBD1; clone size: .; J gene: TRBJ1-6; V gene: TRBV20-1; CDR3 DNA: TGCAGTACTAGTCTCAACAGGGGATCACCCCTCCACTTT; CDR3 protein: CSTSLNRGSPLHF
D gene: .; clone size: few; J gene: TRBJ1-1; V gene: TRBV10-2; CDR3 DNA: TGCGCCAGCAACTCACGAGGGTTCAACACTGAAGCTTTCTTT; CDR3 protein: CASNSRGFNTEAFF
D gene: .; clone size: few; J gene: TRBJ2-5; V gene: TRBV21-1; CDR3 DNA: TGTGCCAGCAGCCCAGGGGCTAGCGGGAGTGATGAGCAGTACTTC; CDR3 protein: CASSPGASGSDEQYF
D gene: .; clone size: few; J gene: TRBJ2-1; V gene: TRBV10-3; CDR3 DNA: TGTGCCATCAGTGAGCCTGGGGAGCAGTTCTTC; CDR3 protein: CAISEPGEQFF
D gene: TRBD2; clone size: few; J gene: TRBJ2-1; V gene: TRBV20-1; CDR3 DNA: TGCAGTGCTAGACGGACTAGCGGGAGGGTAGAGCAGTTCTTC; CDR3 protein: CSARRTSGRVEQFF
D gene: .; clone size: .; J gene: TRBJ1-1; V gene: TRBV27; CDR3 DNA: TGTGCCAGCAGCCCGCGGGGGATTGAAGCTTTCTTT; CDR3 protein: CASSPRGIEAFF
D gene: .; clone size: once; J gene: TRBJ1-1; V gene: TRBV7-9; CDR3 DNA: TGTGCGACGGGGCGGGGTATTAACACTGAAGCTTTCTTT; CDR3 protein: CATGRGINTEAFF
D gene: .; clone size: .; J gene: TRBJ1-4; V gene: TRBV4-2; CDR3 DNA: TGTGCCAGCAGCCAAGGACACAGCACGAATGAAAAACTGTTTTTT; CDR3 protein: CASSQGHSTNEKLFF
D gene: TRBD1; clone size: .; J gene: TRBJ1-4; V gene: TRBV6-5; CDR3 DNA: TGTGCCAGCAGCGGCCAGGCCAGGGGGAAACTGTTTTTT; CDR3 protein: CASSGQARGKLFF
D gene: .; clone size: .; J gene: TRBJ1-3; V gene: TRBV20-1; CDR3 DNA: TGCAGTGCTAGAGTAAGAGGGGCTGGAAACACCATATATTTT; CDR3 protein: CSARVRGAGNTIYF
D gene: .; clone size: .; J gene: TRBJ2-5; V gene: TRBV5-5; CDR3 DNA: TGTGCCAGCAGCAAGACAGTAAAAGAGACCCAGTACTTC; CDR3 protein: CASSKTVKETQYF
D gene: TRBD1; clone size: .; J gene: TRBJ1-1; V gene: TRBV27; CDR3 DNA: TGTGCCAGCACGGACAGGTTCTCTGAAGCTTTCTTT; CDR3 protein: CASTDRFSEAFF
D gene: TRBD2; clone size: few; J gene: TRBJ2-1; V gene: TRBV4-1; CDR3 DNA: TGCGCCAGCAGCCAACCTAGCGGGAGGGACAATGAGCAGTTCTTC; CDR3 protein: CASSQPSGRDNEQFF